The sequence of this T cell receptor beta chain was determined in a study of shared clonotypes between healthy human individuals. This was a deep-level run. Clones were read by immunoSEQ multiplex PCR, and TCRdb kept only the in-frame ones, dropping some. The repertoire holds about 1.4 million clones, with about 96% as singletons. The germline V and J ends were trimmed by 5 bases and 0 bases, with 15 bases remaining between them. This CDR3 region has 16 residues. Germline-derived CDR1 and CDR2 are MDHEN and SYDVKM. This sequence originates from a man younger than 40 in good health. The J gene is TRBJ2-3, the V gene TRBV28, with TRBD2 as a possible D gene (6 bases). Sequencing input: naive CD4+ T cells sorted from blood. The sample's subset: CD45RA+ positively selected. CDR3 DNA sequence: TGTGCCAGCAGTCCCAAACCCAGCGGGAGCACAGATACGCAGTATTTT. Encoded protein: CASSPKPSGSTDTQYF.